One and the same sample provided the 5 T cell receptor beta chains below, sequenced in a study of blood T cell repertoires in COVID-19. Repertoires were generated with immunoSEQ multiplex PCR, while TCRdb's copy carries only in-frame clones and drops some. The sample yields about 230,000 clones, less than 90% seen once. Sequencing was performed on peripheral blood. The source is a woman between 70 and 85 years old with active or convalescent COVID-19.

This clone has more than one count but fewer than ten. The chain uses TRBV7-9 and TRBJ2-1, with 12 bases matching TRBD1. CDR1 is SEHNR, CDR2 FQNEAQ, per germline (reference sequence). The trim removed 7 bases at V and 3 bases at J, leaving 16 bases unmatched. CDR3 length: 19 residues. The CDR3 protein is CASTTGTGGTAGDYNEQFF. CDR3 DNA: TGTGCCAGCACCACCGGGACAGGGGGCACAGCGGGAGACTACAATGAGCAGTTCTTC.

The chain is built from TRBV15 and TRBJ2-3; 8 bases align to TRBD2. With V trimmed by 3 bases and J by 2 bases, 4 bases remained unmatched. CDR1 is LNHNV, CDR2 YYDKDF, per germline (reference sequence). The length of the CDR3 is 15 residues. The chain's CDR3 is CATSSAAGVTDTQYF. CDR3 DNA: TGTGCCACCAGCAGTGCAGCGGGGGTCACAGATACGCAGTATTTT.

The chain employs TRBV5-1 and TRBJ2-1; 13 bases line up with TRBD2. J was trimmed by 4 bases and V by 3 bases; bases with no gene match: 16. CDR3 length: 20 residues. Per the germline V gene, CDR1 is SGHRS and CDR2 is YFSETQ. CDR3 sequence reads: CASSSPVTSGGPVLYNEQFF. The DNA for the CDR3 is TGCGCCAGCAGCTCCCCTGTGACTAGCGGGGGGCCGGTCTTGTACAATGAGCAGTTCTTC.

The J gene is TRBJ2-5, the V gene TRBV7-2; D remains ambiguous. CDR3 length: 13 residues. Trimming removed 2 bases from V and 2 bases from J, with 6 bases in between. The germline gives CDR1 SGHTA, CDR2 FQGNSA. DNA for the CDR3: TGTGCCAGCAGCTTACTGACACAAGAGACCCAGTACTTC. It translates to CASSLLTQETQYF.

This clone was counted only a few times. The chain recombines TRBV5-4 with TRBJ2-5; D not resolved. The germline V and J ends were trimmed by 5 bases and 5 bases, with 16 bases remaining between them. Germline V lookup: CDR1 SGHNT, CDR2 YYREEE (reference sequence). This CDR3 region has 14 residues. The CDR3 nucleotides are TGTGCCAGCAGAAACTACGGTGGTGGGGAGACCCAGTACTTC. As protein: CASRNYGGGETQYF.